The sequence of this T cell receptor (beta chain) was determined in a study of T-cell reconstitution after alpha-beta-depleted transplantation in children. General study points: At one year after transplant, newly produced T cells mostly accounted for T-cell counts and diversity. Surviving recipient cells, namely T cells and thymic progenitors, were the source of high day-60 TCRbeta diversity in some patients. Expanded graft clones, several hundred of them, were reportedly the source of alpha-beta T cells about two months after transplant.

With V trimmed by 5 bases and J by 0 bases, 7 bases remained unmatched. The germline gives CDR1 ENHRY, CDR2 SYGVKD. The CDR3 contains 16 residues. Notes on this clonotype: Its antigen is currently unknown.

The TCRbeta library was prepared with unique molecular identifiers. TCRdb used MiXCR to reprocess the PCR reads, holding one entry per CDR3 protein. The table lists about 980,000 distinct CDR3 sequences, about 29% of them singletons. The sample here was PBMCs, mostly from graft donor cells, taken 360 days after TCRalphabeta/CD19-depleted stem cell transplant. The rearrangement uses TRBV10-3 and TRBJ1-5; 7 bases line up with TRBD1. This clonotype was sampled from a boy younger than two who had a stem cell transplant for SCID, so the T cells may come from the graft donor. The CDR3 coding sequence is TGTGCCATCAGTACCGGACAGGCCAATAGCAATCAGCCCCAGCATTTT. This sequence encodes CAISTGQANSNQPQHF.